This T cell receptor (beta chain) is drawn from a study of response to subunit inactivated influenza vaccine. This clonotype was recorded a few times. The antigen is unknown. General observations from the study: The authors put forward the suggestion that each seasonal influenza vaccination may bring in only a limited number of new T cells.

One entry per CDR3 protein, called by TCRdb with MiXCR from the RT-PCR reads. This table has more than 150,000 distinct CDR3 sequences, roughly 8.7% appearing once. This sequence originates from a man between 50 and 59 years old who received an inactivated influenza vaccine. The material sequenced was non-naive T cells sorted from PBMCs, taken on the day of vaccination.

The CDR3: CSIEQGVDTQYF. As DNA, the CDR3 is TGCAGTATAGAGCAGGGAGTAGATACGCAGTATTTT. The V and J genes are TRBV20-1 and TRBJ2-3; TRBD1 or TRBD2 may be the D gene (5 bases each). In germline, CDR1 is DFQATT, CDR2 SNEGSKA (reference sequence). CDR3 length: 12 residues. The V and J ends lost 8 bases and 5 bases respectively, with 14 bases between them.